Below are 25 T cell receptor beta chains sequenced from a single sample in a study of shared clonotypes between healthy human individuals. Generated by immunoSEQ multiplex PCR, the TCRdb table keeps only in-frame clones and is missing some. The data contain about 1.1 million clones, approximately 80% of them seen just once; the ten biggest clones take up roughly 0.55%. Material for sequencing was memory CD4+ T cells from PBMCs. Subset specified: CD45RA-negative fraction. Receptors were obtained from a young man in good health. Some clones in this sample may be carry-over from other donors' samples.

This clone has just one count. The V and J genes are TRBV7-2 and TRBJ2-1; 9 bases line up with TRBD2. CDR3 length: 16 residues. The germline gives CDR1 SGHTA, CDR2 FQGNSA. The V gene end was trimmed by 1 base and the J gene end by 8 bases; junction bases not matched to a gene: 9. CDR3 DNA: TGTGCCAGCAGCTTAGATAGCGGGAGTAGTTTCGATGAGCAGTTCTTC. Translation: CASSLDSGSSFDEQFF.

This clone appeared a single time. V gene TRBV2 combines with J gene TRBJ2-5, with D possibly matching TRBD1 (6 bases). Trimming took off 6 bases at V and 0 bases at J, with 8 bases between the two ends. The germline CDR1 and CDR2 sequences are SNHLY and FYNNEI. CDR3 length: 13 amino acids. In nucleotides, the CDR3 is TGTGCCAGCAGGACAGGTTACCAAGAGACCCAGTACTTC. As protein: CASRTGYQETQYF.

The gene calls are TRBV5-1 and TRBJ2-2; D perhaps matches TRBD2 (5 bases). V was cut by 7 bases and J by 7 bases, with 17 bases left in between. The CDR3 has 14 amino acids. CDR1 is SGHRS, CDR2 YFSETQ, per germline. CDR3 sequence: CASGGGIPIGELFF. For the CDR3, the DNA is TGCGCCAGCGGAGGCGGAATCCCTATCGGGGAGCTGTTTTTT.

In regard to this clone: Different DNA sequences within this sample yield the same CDR3. The chain employs TRBV5-1 and TRBJ1-1; D perhaps matches TRBD1 (5 bases). CDR3 length: 13 residues. V lost 4 bases, J lost 2 bases, and 9 bases lay in between. Germline values: CDR1 SGHRS, CDR2 YFSETQ. CDR3 amino acids: CASSVTVNTEAFF. CDR3 sequence (DNA): TGCGCCAGCAGCGTGACAGTAAACACTGAAGCTTTCTTT.

This chain links TRBV28 with TRBJ1-2; weak D call: TRBD1 (6 bases). This CDR3 comprises 13 residues. Germline CDR1 reads MDHEN; CDR2 reads SYDVKM. V was trimmed by 5 bases and J by 8 bases, leaving 15 bases between them. CDR3 region: CASSLRDIRGYTF. DNA of the CDR3: TGTGCCAGCAGTCTCCGGGACATTCGAGGCTACACCTTC.

The V and J genes are TRBV5-4 and TRBJ2-2; 12 nucleotides align to TRBD2. CDR1 SGHNT and CDR2 YYREEE come from the germline V gene (reference sequence). The CDR3 has 16 residues. The J segment lost 4 bases and the V segment lost 4 bases, leaving 5 bases of the junction unmatched. The CDR3 bases are TGTGCCAGCAGCACCTCTAGCGGGAGGGTCACCGGGGAGCTGTTTTTT. Amino acid sequence: CASSTSSGRVTGELFF.

The chain combines TRBV6-1 with TRBJ1-4; TRBD1 is a possible D gene (5 bases). CDR1 and CDR2 from the germline V gene are MNHNS and SASEGT. V was cut by 10 bases and J by 7 bases, with 19 bases left in between. The CDR3 is made up of 14 amino acids. CDR3 protein: CATREGNGREKLFF. The CDR3 nucleotides read TGTGCCACTAGGGAGGGGAACGGGCGTGAAAAACTGTTTTTT.

On this clone itself: Other DNA sequences in the same sample also yield this CDR3. The chain carries TRBV2 and TRBJ2-5, with D maybe TRBD1 (6 bases). Trimming removed 4 bases from V and 5 bases from J, with 8 bases in between. The germline V gene encodes CDR1 SNHLY and CDR2 FYNNEI. The CDR3 is 12 amino acids. CDR3 coding DNA: TGTGCCAGCAGTGGCCAGGGGGAGACCCAGTACTTC. This translates into CASSGQGETQYF.

The table lists this clone with many counts. V and J are TRBV28 and TRBJ1-2; D unclear. The CDR3 is 14 amino acids. The V end lost 6 bases, the J end lost 3 bases, and 14 bases lay between the germline ends. The germline gives CDR1 MDHEN, CDR2 SYDVKM. This CDR3 is CASRPVGMDYGYTF. In DNA form, the CDR3 reads TGTGCCAGCAGACCTGTGGGGATGGACTATGGCTACACCTTC.

This clone appeared once. This chain connects TRBV7-2 to TRBJ1-5; D remains unclear. The V and J ends lost 1 base and 5 bases respectively, with 18 bases between them. In germline, CDR1 is SGHTA, CDR2 FQGNSA. This CDR3 is built from 17 residues. The CDR3 sequence is CASSLGGQARTYQPQHF. CDR3 sequence (DNA): TGTGCCAGCAGCTTAGGAGGGCAGGCCCGAACCTATCAGCCCCAGCATTTT. Using reference TRBV7-2 and TRBJ1-5 for the parts outside the CDR3, the full variable domain is GAGVSQSPSNKVTEKGKDVELRCDPISGHTALYWYRQSLGQGLEFLIYFQGNSAPDKSGLPSDRFSAERTGGSVSTLTIQRTQQEDSAVYLCASSLGGQARTYQPQHFGDGTRLSIL.

V is TRBV6-5 and J is TRBJ2-1; unclear D gene. The CDR3 is 15 amino acids. V gave up 6 bases and J gave up 2 bases, with 14 bases separating them. CDR1 MNHEY and CDR2 SVGAGI come from the germline V gene. Here the CDR3 reads CASSRGPFTYNEQFF. Here the CDR3 DNA reads TGTGCCAGCAGCCGAGGACCCTTCACCTACAATGAGCAGTTCTTC.

The chain uses TRBV6-1 and TRBJ2-3; 8 bases match TRBD1. Germline V gives CDR1 MNHNS, CDR2 SASEGT. CDR3 length: 18 amino acids. V gave up 4 bases and J gave up 5 bases; unmatched junction bases: 17. CDR3 sequence reads: CASSGLIGQGLWGDTQYF. CDR3 DNA sequence: TGTGCCAGCAGTGGCCTTATTGGACAGGGCCTCTGGGGAGATACGCAGTATTTT.

The chain joins TRBV2 to TRBJ1-3, with D possibly TRBD1 on 6 matching bases. V lost 4 bases, J lost 6 bases, and 10 bases lay in between. The CDR3 runs to 13 residues. The germline gives CDR1 SNHLY, CDR2 FYNNEI. The CDR3 sequence: CASSVGQLNTIYF. The CDR3 coding sequence is TGTGCCAGCAGTGTCGGACAGTTAAACACCATATATTTT.

The chain uses TRBV6-1 and TRBJ1-5; the match to TRBD1 covers 8 bases. The CDR3 spans 17 residues. Trimming cost V 4 bases and J 0 bases; bases outside gene matches: 8. In germline, CDR1 is MNHNS, CDR2 SASEGT. The CDR3 sequence: CASSGGQGVGSNQPQHF. The CDR3 coding sequence is TGTGCCAGCAGTGGAGGACAGGGAGTAGGTAGCAATCAGCCCCAGCATTTT.

CDR3 DNA sequence: TGTGCCAGCAGCCAAGCCCTCCGGGTTCCCGGTGACTACAATGAGCAGTTCTTC. It specifies CASSQALRVPGDYNEQFF. This chain uses TRBV4-2 with TRBJ2-1; D is unclear. The CDR3 runs 18 residues. Trimming cost V 1 base and J 3 bases, with 19 bases left between them. The V gene's germline CDR1 is LGHNA and CDR2 YNFKEQ.

This chain connects TRBV18 to TRBJ1-2; maybe TRBD1 (5 bases). The CDR3 totals 11 residues. Germline-derived CDR1 and CDR2 are KGHSH and LQKENI. V shed 8 bases and J shed 4 bases, with 8 bases lying between them. The CDR3: CASAQGYGYTF. The CDR3 DNA reads as TGTGCCAGCGCTCAGGGCTATGGCTACACCTTC.

The chain is built from TRBV2 and TRBJ2-7, with D possibly matching TRBD1 (6 bases). The CDR3 sequence is 11 residues long. Per the germline V gene, CDR1 is SNHLY and CDR2 is FYNNEI. Trimming took off 1 base at V and 11 bases at J, with 9 bases between the two ends. CDR3 protein: CASSEGGQEYF. DNA of the CDR3: TGTGCCAGCAGTGAAGGGGGACAAGAGTACTTC. The whole variable domain, filled in from reference TRBV2 and TRBJ2-7, reads EPEVTQTPSHQVTQMGQEVILRCVPISNHLYFYWYRQILGQKVEFLVSFYNNEISEKSEIFDDQFSVERPDGSNFTLKIRSTKLEDSAMYFCASSEGGQEYFGPGTRLTVT.

This clone was found many times. This chain connects TRBV29-1 to TRBJ1-1; unclear D gene. V was cut by 4 bases and J by 8 bases, with 14 bases left in between. The CDR3 loop spans 12 amino acids. The germline CDR1 and CDR2 sequences are SQVTM and ANQGSEA. The CDR3 sequence: CSVGFAEREAFF. The CDR3 region has the DNA TGCAGCGTTGGGTTTGCGGAGAGGGAAGCTTTCTTT.

DNA for the CDR3: TGTGCCAGCAGCGTTGGCGGTCCCTACAATGAGCAGTTCTTC. It is translated as CASSVGGPYNEQFF. The rearrangement links TRBV9 to TRBJ2-1; no clear D gene. The CDR3 is 14 residues long. Trimming took 2 bases from V and 2 from J, leaving 8 bases between them. Per the germline V gene, CDR1 is SGDLS and CDR2 is YYNGEE.

Points on this clone: This is likely an artifact of a read error, given a far larger clone one base away. This sequence joins TRBV4-1 and TRBJ2-3, with TRBD2 identical over 13 bases. The ends lost 7 bases at V and 8 bases at J; junction bases unmatched: 12. Germline CDR1 reads MGHRA; CDR2 reads YSYEKL. The CDR3 has 16 residues. CDR3 bases: TGCGCCAGCATGAGACTAGCGGGAGGAAACTCAGTTACGCAGTATTTT. Its translation is CASMRLAGGNSVTQYF.

With respect to this clone: Other DNA sequences in this specimen translate into the identical CDR3. J is TRBJ1-2 and V is TRBV5-1, with 7 bases that match TRBD1. Germline assignment: CDR1 SGHRS and CDR2 YFSETQ. This CDR3 spans 14 amino acids. V trimming: 0 bases; J trimming: 2 bases; junction bases outside the gene matches: 1. CDR3 sequence reads: CASSLAGQNYGYTF. CDR3 bases: TGCGCCAGCAGCTTGGCGGGACAGAACTATGGCTACACCTTC.

This clone was observed a few times. J is TRBJ2-1 and V is TRBV9, with D possibly called TRBD1 or TRBD2 (5 bases each). The CDR3 totals 15 residues. Germline values: CDR1 SGDLS, CDR2 YYNGEE. V lost 4 bases to trimming and J lost 1 base, with 12 bases between them. Written as DNA, the CDR3 is TGTGCCAGCAGCACCCGGGACGGATCCTACAATGAGCAGTTCTTC. Amino acid sequence: CASSTRDGSYNEQFF.

The chain carries TRBV4-3 and TRBJ2-5; D remains unclear. This CDR3 is built from 13 residues. Per the germline V gene, CDR1 is LGHNA and CDR2 is YSLEER. Trimming left V 2 bases short and J 5 bases short, with 9 bases between. CDR3 coding DNA: TGCGCCAGCAGCCAATCCGCGAGGGAGACCCAGTACTTC. Translation gives CASSQSARETQYF.

The V and J genes are TRBV10-3 and TRBJ1-3, with D possibly TRBD1 on 5 matching bases. Per germline, CDR1 ENHRY and CDR2 SYGVKD. V lost 8 bases and J lost 2, with 10 bases in between. This CDR3 region has 13 residues. This CDR3 reads CAIGGTAGNTIYF. The CDR3 region has the DNA TGTGCCATCGGAGGGACTGCTGGAAACACCATATATTTT.

The rearrangement links TRBV28 to TRBJ1-2; D is possibly TRBD1 (6 bases). Trimming took 5 bases from V and 5 from J, leaving 15 bases between them. Germline CDR1 and CDR2: MDHEN and SYDVKM. The CDR3 sequence is 14 residues long. Here the CDR3 DNA reads TGTGCCAGCAGTAAAAACAGGGCTTGGTATGGCTACACCTTC. Amino acids: CASSKNRAWYGYTF.